These T cell receptor beta chains were read from a single sample in a study of shared clonotypes between healthy human individuals. Produced via immunoSEQ multiplex PCR; TCRdb's table is partial and in-frame only. Found here are roughly 2,000,000 clones, about 95% of them singletons; the top ten hold approximately 1.2%. The specimen sequenced was naive CD8+ T cells sorted from blood. The receptor set was obtained from a young man in good health. Both conserved end residues are part of each CDR3. A D gene is named only where the DNA matches it firmly. Expanded clones get a size class; other rows say once, few or many, or leave the size out.

j_call clone_size cdr3_length v_call d_call cdr3_nt cdr3_aa
TRBJ2-7 - 14 TRBV15 - TGTGCCACCAGCAGAGGTCCAGGGACCTACGAGCAGTACTTC CATSRGPGTYEQYF
TRBJ2-7 - 15 TRBV2 TRBD2 TGTGCCAGCAGTGTCCTAGCGGGGAGCTCCTACGAGCAGTACTTC CASSVLAGSSYEQYF
TRBJ2-1 - 14 TRBV6-1 TRBD1 TGTGCCAGCAGTTCCGAGGACAGGGCATATGAGCAGTTCTTC CASSSEDRAYEQFF
TRBJ1-1 - 15 TRBV5-1 - TGCGCCAGCAGCAATGGGACCCGACTGAACACTGAAGCTTTCTTT CASSNGTRLNTEAFF
TRBJ1-2 - 14 TRBV4-1 TRBD1 TGCGCCAGCAGCCAAGAACAGGGGGCAGGAGGCTACACCTTC CASSQEQGAGGYTF
TRBJ2-2 - 14 TRBV6-5 - TGTGCCAGCAGTTACGGGACCTACACCGGGGAGCTGTTTTTT CASSYGTYTGELFF
TRBJ2-5 - 14 TRBV29-1 - TGCAGCGTTGTAAGTGGTTATCCGGGGCCCCCTCAGTACTTC CSVVSGYPGPPQYF
TRBJ2-3 - 10 TRBV6-5 - TGTGCGACTCTCGGAGATACGCAGTATTTT CATLGDTQYF
TRBJ1-1 once 13 TRBV19 TRBD1 TGTGCCAGTAGTGACAGGGTCGGTACTGAAGCTTTCTTT CASSDRVGTEAFF
TRBJ2-7 - 13 TRBV27 - TGTGCCAGCAGTTTACAGGGTCAGTACGAGCAGTACTTC CASSLQGQYEQYF
TRBJ2-3 - 17 TRBV2 TRBD1 TGTGCCAGCAGCAGGACAGGGAAAGGGGCAAACACAGATACGCAGTATTTT CASSRTGKGANTDTQYF
TRBJ2-7 - 13 TRBV11-2 TRBD2 TGTGCCAGCAGCTCTGGACTAGCGGGGGGTATGTACTTC CASSSGLAGGMYF
TRBJ2-7 - 12 TRBV19 - TGTGCCAGTAGTATAGACCGACACGAGCAGTACTTC CASSIDRHEQYF
TRBJ2-1 - 13 TRBV10-1 TRBD2 TGCGCCAGCAGTGAGCCGGGGGGTCGAGAGCAGTTCTTC CASSEPGGREQFF
TRBJ2-7 - 11 TRBV29-1 - TGCAGCGCTTTTTGGGGTTACGAGCAGTACTTC CSAFWGYEQYF
TRBJ2-7 - 15 TRBV7-9 TRBD1 TGTGCCAGCAGCCCCGGACAGGGTCTCTCCTACGAGCAGTACTTC CASSPGQGLSYEQYF
TRBJ1-2 - 14 TRBV19 TRBD1 TGTGCCAGTAGTCAATGGACAGGGTATTCTGGCTACACCTTC CASSQWTGYSGYTF
TRBJ2-3 - 16 TRBV28 TRBD1 TGTGCCAGCAGCCATGGGACAGGGTCTAGCACAGATACGCAGTATTTT CASSHGTGSSTDTQYF
TRBJ1-2 - 18 TRBV4-1 TRBD1 TGCGCCAGCAGCCACTCCCCCAGTTTTTTGGGACAGGGACATGGCTACACCTTC CASSHSPSFLGQGHGYTF
TRBJ2-3 - 14 TRBV5-4 - TGTGCCAGCAGCTTCCTAGCTGGCACAGATACGCAGTATTTT CASSFLAGTDTQYF
TRBJ1-1 - 15 TRBV4-1 TRBD1 TGCGCCAGCAGCCACCTGGCACAGGGGGACACTGAAGCTTTCTTT CASSHLAQGDTEAFF
TRBJ1-2 once 15 TRBV10-3 - TGTGCCATCAGTGAGTCGGGGTCCTCTGACTATGGCTACACCTTC CAISESGSSDYGYTF
TRBJ1-4 - 15 TRBV7-9 TRBD1 TGTGCCAGCAGCGATCCGGGACAGGGGAATGAAAAACTGTTTTTT CASSDPGQGNEKLFF
TRBJ2-7 - 13 TRBV30 TRBD2 TGTGCCTGGCATAGCGGGAACGGCTACGAGCAGTACTTC CAWHSGNGYEQYF
TRBJ2-2 - 13 TRBV4-1 TRBD2 TGCGCCACCAGACTAGCAGGGTACGGGGAGCTGTTTTTT CATRLAGYGELFF
TRBJ2-5 - 13 TRBV5-4 - TGTGCCAGCAGCTTGGACCACCAAGAGACCCAGTACTTC CASSLDHQETQYF
TRBJ1-2 - 14 TRBV6-5 TRBD1 TGTGCCAGCAGAGCCATAACAGGGGTCGGCGGCTACACCTTC CASRAITGVGGYTF
TRBJ2-7 - 13 TRBV7-9 TRBD1 TGTGCCAGCAGCCACCGGACAGGGGCCGAACAGTACTTC CASSHRTGAEQYF
TRBJ2-1 - 14 TRBV4-1 - TGCGCCAGCAGCCAAGAGGACAGTACGGGTGAGCAGTTCTTC CASSQEDSTGEQFF
TRBJ2-4 - 15 TRBV5-5 TRBD1 TGTGCCAGCAGCTTGGAGGGGACAGACAAAAACATTCAGTACTTC CASSLEGTDKNIQYF
TRBJ2-1 - 14 TRBV27 TRBD1 TGTGCCAGCAGTATGATACAGGGGGCGCGTGAGCAGTTCTTC CASSMIQGAREQFF
TRBJ2-6 - 17 TRBV13 - TGTGCCAGCAGCTTAAATGAGGCCCGATCTGGGGCCAACGTCCTGACTTTC CASSLNEARSGANVLTF
TRBJ2-2 - 16 TRBV2 TRBD2 TGTGCCAGCAGTGGGGCTAGCGGGACGGGCACCGGGGAGCTGTTTTTT CASSGASGTGTGELFF
TRBJ1-4 - 14 TRBV30 TRBD1 TGTGCCTGGAGTCCGACAGGGAATAATGAAAAACTGTTTTTT CAWSPTGNNEKLFF
TRBJ1-1 - 13 TRBV13 - TGTGCCAGCAGCTTAGTGGATAGCACTGAAGCTTTCTTT CASSLVDSTEAFF
TRBJ1-6 - 15 TRBV28 - TGTGCCAGCAGTTCGCCCGGGGGGATCGATTCACCCCTCCACTTT CASSSPGGIDSPLHF
TRBJ2-7 - 15 TRBV6-1 TRBD2 TGTGCCAGCAGTGAAATAGCGGGGGGCGGCTACGAGCAGTACTTC CASSEIAGGGYEQYF
TRBJ2-1 - 18 TRBV10-1 TRBD2 TGCGCCAGCAGTGAGTCCCCGGCTAGCGGAAACCCCTACAATGAGCAGTTCTTC CASSESPASGNPYNEQFF
TRBJ1-2 few 13 TRBV19 - TGTGCCAGTAGCGTGGACACTTTCTATGGCTACACCTTC CASSVDTFYGYTF
TRBJ2-3 - 13 TRBV10-1 - TGCGCCAGCAGTGAGGGTTGGGCAGATACGCAGTATTTT CASSEGWADTQYF
TRBJ1-5 - 16 TRBV6-1 - TGTGCCAGCAGTGAATTGGTGGGCGCGAGCAATCAGCCCCAGCATTTT CASSELVGASNQPQHF
TRBJ1-1 - 11 TRBV19 - TGTGCCAGTAGTATCGGTGGGGGAGCTTTCTTT CASSIGGGAFF
TRBJ2-6 - 19 TRBV5-1 TRBD2 TGCGCCAGCAGCTTGGCCGGGGGGGCGCTGGTGGCTGGGGCCAACGTCCTGACTTTC CASSLAGGALVAGANVLTF
TRBJ2-5 - 13 TRBV11-2 - TGTGCCAGCAGCTTGGGGAACGGCGAGACCCAGTACTTC CASSLGNGETQYF
TRBJ1-1 - 11 TRBV11-2 - TGTGCCAGCAGCTCTTACACTGAAGCTTTCTTT CASSSYTEAFF
TRBJ1-2 - 13 TRBV5-6 - TGTGCCAGCAGCTTCCTGGCAGAGTATGGCTACACCTTC CASSFLAEYGYTF
TRBJ2-1 - 15 TRBV9 TRBD2 TGTGCCAGCAGCCCCCTAGCGGGAGTTGGCAATGAGCAGTTCTTC CASSPLAGVGNEQFF
TRBJ2-7 - 17 TRBV4-3 TRBD2 TGCGCCAGCAGCCAAGATGACCAGAGCGGGAGAACCTACGAGCAGTACTTC CASSQDDQSGRTYEQYF
TRBJ1-2 - 16 TRBV27 - TGTGCCAGCAGTTCCGGACTTACGGGACGGAACTATGGCTACACCTTC CASSSGLTGRNYGYTF